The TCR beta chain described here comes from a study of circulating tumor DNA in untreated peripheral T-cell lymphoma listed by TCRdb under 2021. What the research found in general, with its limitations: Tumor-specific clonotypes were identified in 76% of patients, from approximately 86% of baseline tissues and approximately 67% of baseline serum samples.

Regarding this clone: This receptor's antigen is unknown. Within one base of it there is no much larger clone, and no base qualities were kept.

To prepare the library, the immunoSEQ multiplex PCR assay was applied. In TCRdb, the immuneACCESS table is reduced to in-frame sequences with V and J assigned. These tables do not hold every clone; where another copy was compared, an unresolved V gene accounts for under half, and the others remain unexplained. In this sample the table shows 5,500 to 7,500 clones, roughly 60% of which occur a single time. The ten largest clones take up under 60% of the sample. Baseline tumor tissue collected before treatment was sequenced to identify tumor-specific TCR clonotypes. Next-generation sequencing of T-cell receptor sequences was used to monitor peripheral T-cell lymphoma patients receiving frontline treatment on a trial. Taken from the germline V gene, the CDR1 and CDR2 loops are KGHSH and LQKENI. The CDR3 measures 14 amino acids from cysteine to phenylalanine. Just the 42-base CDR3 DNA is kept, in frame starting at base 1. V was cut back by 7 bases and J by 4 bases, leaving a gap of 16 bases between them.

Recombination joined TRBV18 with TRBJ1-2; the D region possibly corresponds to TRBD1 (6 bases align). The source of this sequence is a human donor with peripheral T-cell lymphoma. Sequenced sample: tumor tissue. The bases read TGTGCCAGCTACCAGACTGCAGGGGTCTATGGCTACACCTTC. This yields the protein CASYQTAGVYGYTF.